This TCR beta chain emerged from a study of blood T cell repertoires in COVID-19. Study overall: Acute and convalescent COVID-19 specimens originated in the United States, Italy and Spain.

A Seattle source enrolled patients during active infection and followed them longitudinally. The V gene lost 2 bases and the J gene lost 6 bases, with 15 bases spanning the gap. This CDR3 is 15 amino acids long. Germline V CDR1 and CDR2: MNHEY, SVGAGI. Clones were sequenced by immunoSEQ multiplex PCR, and TCRdb holds only the in-frame ones, with some missing. The sample lists some 350,000 clones, over 80% occurring once. The clonotype comes from a woman aged 45-65 years with COVID-19, enrolled during active disease. The chain is built from TRBV6-5 and TRBJ2-3; TRBD2 might be the D (6 bases). Specimen: peripheral blood. The CDR3 nucleotides read TGTGCCAGCAGTTACGGGGGGAGTTTCCAGGATACGCAGTATTTT. Its translation: CASSYGGSFQDTQYF.